These T cell receptor beta chains were read from a single sample in a study of T cell repertoires in cytomegalovirus infection. The antigens of these receptors remain unknown. Via MiXCR, TCRdb re-called the reads, giving one row per CDR3 protein. The sample yields approximately 730,000 distinct CDR3 sequences, around a third seen once. The sample was cultured PBMCs, taken from culture after CMV antigen stimulation. These receptor sequences come from a human donor in good health (CMV status not recorded). Some clones in this sample may be carry-over from other donors' samples. Each CDR3 is given with its conserved first and last residue. Each record gives: J gene, V gene, clone size, D gene, CDR3 DNA, CDR3 protein. A D gene is named only where the DNA matches it firmly. Clone size is stated in some rows and not others, as once, few, many or a class when expanded.

>TRBJ1-2|TRBV19|-|TRBD1
TGTGCCAGTAGCCTATCCGGGACAGGGAGTTCTAGCTACACCTTC
CASSLSGTGSSSYTF
>TRBJ2-3|TRBV5-1|-|TRBD2
TGCGCCAGCAGCTTGGCGAAGACTAGCGGGGTTACAGATACGCAGTATTTT
CASSLAKTSGVTDTQYF
>TRBJ2-5|TRBV7-2|-|-
TGTGCCAGCAGCTTATACCAGACCCAGTACTTC
CASSLYQTQYF
>TRBJ1-1|TRBV12-3/TRBV12-4|few|-
TGTGCCAGCAGTTCAATACAGGGCACTGAAGCTTTCTTT
CASSSIQGTEAFF
>TRBJ2-3|TRBV12-3/TRBV12-4|many|-
TGTGCCAGCAGTCAAGGCGCGGCCTCCACAGATACGCAGTATTTT
CASSQGAASTDTQYF
>TRBJ1-1|TRBV18|few|-
TGTGCCAGCTCACCAGTATTAAGGGGACCGAACACTGAAGCTTTCTTT
CASSPVLRGPNTEAFF
>TRBJ2-2|TRBV5-6|-|-
TGTGCCAGCAGCTGGGGACCGAGCGGACTGAACACCGGGGAGCTGTTTTTT
CASSWGPSGLNTGELFF
>TRBJ2-1|TRBV7-6|few|-
TGTGCCAGCAGCTTAGAGGGCAGGCACAATGAGCAGTTCTTC
CASSLEGRHNEQFF
>TRBJ2-5|TRBV12-3/TRBV12-4|-|TRBD1
TGTGCCAGCAGTTCGCAGGGGGCCAGGGGGACCCAGTACTTC
CASSSQGARGTQYF
>TRBJ2-3|TRBV27|-|TRBD2
TGTGCCAGCAGTTTAGGACTAGCGGGGTCAGATACGCAGTATTTT
CASSLGLAGSDTQYF
>TRBJ2-7|TRBV12-3/TRBV12-4|-|TRBD1
TGTGCCAGCAGCCGCTGGACAGGCCCCTACGAGCAGTACTTC
CASSRWTGPYEQYF
>TRBJ1-2|TRBV29-1|few|-
TGCAGCGTTGATATCGGCTATGGCTACACCTTC
CSVDIGYGYTF
>TRBJ2-5|TRBV7-6|few|-
TGTGCCAGCAGCTTAGGTGCTTGGAAAGAGATTAAAGAGACCCAGTACTTC
CASSLGAWKEIKETQYF
>TRBJ1-5|TRBV12-3/TRBV12-4|few|-
TGTGCCAGCAGTTGGACCCTCTATCAGCCCCAGCATTTT
CASSWTLYQPQHF
>TRBJ1-4|TRBV4-1|few|-
TGCGCCAGCAGCCAAGTGGGCATTGATGAAAAACTGTTTTTT
CASSQVGIDEKLFF
>TRBJ2-7|TRBV4-1|-|-
TGCGCCAGCAGCCAAGATCTCGGGACACCGAATTTC
CASSQDLGTPNF
>TRBJ2-7|TRBV12-3/TRBV12-4|-|TRBD1
TGTGCCAGCAGATGGGACAGGTACGGCGAGCAGTACTTC
CASRWDRYGEQYF
>TRBJ2-3|TRBV20-1|-|-
TGCAGTGCTAGTTCGCGACAGCCGATGGATACGCAGTATTTT
CSASSRQPMDTQYF
>TRBJ1-4|TRBV7-8|many|TRBD1
TGTGCCAGCAGTGTGGCTAGGGACAGTCCCATGGAGTCAGCTAATGAAAAACTGTTTTTT
CASSVARDSPMESANEKLFF
>TRBJ2-7|TRBV12-3/TRBV12-4|few|-
TGTGCCAGCAGTTTAGCGCAGCATAACTACGAGCAGTACTTC
CASSLAQHNYEQYF
>TRBJ2-7|TRBV7-2|-|TRBD2
TGTGCCAGCAGCTTAGTTCCGGGGGGGCGAGAGCATTACTTC
CASSLVPGGREHYF
>TRBJ1-2|TRBV4-3|few|TRBD1
TGCGCCAGCAGCCAAGACGACAGGGGGTATGGCTACACCTTC
CASSQDDRGYGYTF
>TRBJ2-1|TRBV20-1|-|TRBD2
TGCAGTGCTAGAGGTCTAGCGGGACCAACCTACAATGAGCAGTTCTTC
CSARGLAGPTYNEQFF
>TRBJ2-1|TRBV6-1|-|TRBD1
TGTGCCAGCAGTGACGGGACAGGGGTCTACAATGAGCAGTTCTTC
CASSDGTGVYNEQFF
>TRBJ2-1|TRBV2|-|-
TGTGCCAGCAGTGAAAGCCCCACAGGGACCGATGAGCAGTTCTTC
CASSESPTGTDEQFF
>TRBJ2-3|TRBV7-6|few|-
TGTGCCAGCAGCTTAGCCCGGGCAAGTGGAGTGGATACGCAGTATTTT
CASSLARASGVDTQYF
>TRBJ2-3|TRBV7-2|-|-
TGTGCCAGCAGCCCAGGGACCGGCGGGGATACGCAGTATTTT
CASSPGTGGDTQYF
>TRBJ2-1|TRBV2|-|-
TGTGCCAGCAGGACGGCCAGTGAGCAGTTCTTC
CASRTASEQFF
>TRBJ1-6|TRBV7-9|many|-
TGTGCCAGCAGCTTAGTAAGGAATTCACCCCTCCACTTT
CASSLVRNSPLHF
>TRBJ1-5|TRBV7-2|few|-
TGTGCCAGCAGCTTAGAGATAACAGCGCCGTGGGAGCCCCAGCATTTT
CASSLEITAPWEPQHF
>TRBJ1-2|TRBV10-3|-|-
TGTGCCATCGGGGGGGACGACTATGGCTACACCTTC
CAIGGDDYGYTF
>TRBJ2-2|TRBV2|-|TRBD1
TGTGCCAGCACTAAGGCGGGACAGGGAGCCGGGGAGCTGTTTTTT
CASTKAGQGAGELFF
>TRBJ2-5|TRBV7-4|-|-
TGTGCCAGCAGCACCGCTTTCGGGAGACAAGAGACCCAGTACTTC
CASSTAFGRQETQYF
>TRBJ2-5|TRBV7-2|-|TRBD1
TGTGCCAGCAGCGAAAGGACAGGGTTAGAGACCCAGTACTTC
CASSERTGLETQYF
>TRBJ1-5|TRBV6-1|many|-
TGTGCCAGCAGTGAAGTCGTTGTTTTAGGGGGGGCCGGTCAGCCCCAGCATTTT
CASSEVVVLGGAGQPQHF
>TRBJ1-1|TRBV11-2|-|-
TGTGCCAGCAGCCTCCGGGAGGGGGGCGGCACTGAAGCTTTCTTT
CASSLREGGGTEAFF
>TRBJ2-3|TRBV12-3/TRBV12-4|-|-
TGTGCCAGCGTTGGGAACACAGATACGCAGTATTTT
CASVGNTDTQYF
>TRBJ2-2|TRBV12-3/TRBV12-4|-|TRBD1
TGTGCCAGCAGTTCGGGACAGCCGACCGGGGAGCTGTTTTTT
CASSSGQPTGELFF
>TRBJ2-1|TRBV12-3/TRBV12-4|-|TRBD2
TGTGCCAGCAGAGCGGGGGCGGGCTACAATGAGCAGTTCTTC
CASRAGAGYNEQFF
>TRBJ2-1|TRBV12-3/TRBV12-4|-|-
TGTGCCAGCAGTTTAGCGCTGAGCTACTCCTACAATGAGCAGTTCTTC
CASSLALSYSYNEQFF
>TRBJ1-5|TRBV7-2|many|-
TGTGCCAGCAGCCAACTTGGTCAGCCCCAGCATTTT
CASSQLGQPQHF
>TRBJ1-4|TRBV6-6|-|-
TGTGCCAGCAGTACACACAGGGTGGAACTGTTTTTT
CASSTHRVELFF
>TRBJ1-1|TRBV12-3/TRBV12-4|few|-
TGTGCCAGCAGTTTGCTGTCCATGAACACTGAAGCTTTCTTT
CASSLLSMNTEAFF
>TRBJ1-5|TRBV7-8|-|TRBD1
TGTGCCAGCAGCTTAGCAAGGAGGACAGGGAGGGGAGGACAGCCCCAGCATTTT
CASSLARRTGRGGQPQHF
>TRBJ2-3|TRBV7-8|-|-
TGTGCCAGCGGACTTCTCGGGGCCAACACAGATACGCAGTATTTT
CASGLLGANTDTQYF
>TRBJ2-7|TRBV7-8|few|TRBD2
TGTGCCAGCAGCCCCCCCCGGAGGACTAGCGGGAGACGCGAGCAGTACTTC
CASSPPRRTSGRREQYF
>TRBJ2-1|TRBV5-8|-|TRBD2
TGTGCCAGCAGCTTTCGGCTAGCGGAGTACAATGAGCAGTTCTTC
CASSFRLAEYNEQFF
>TRBJ2-5|TRBV11-2|-|-
TGTGCCAGCAGCTTTGGGCTAGAGACCCAGTACTTC
CASSFGLETQYF
>TRBJ2-7|TRBV7-2|few|TRBD2
TGTGCCAGCAGCGCTAGCGGGGGCTTCTACGAGCAGTACTTC
CASSASGGFYEQYF
>TRBJ2-2|TRBV11-2|-|-
TGTGCCAGCAGCTTAGAAACCGGCACCGGGGAGCTGTTTTTT
CASSLETGTGELFF
>TRBJ2-2|TRBV6-8|-|TRBD2
TGTGCCAGCAGTTACTCGATTTCAATAATAGCGGGAGCCCACACCGGGGAGCTGTTTTTT
CASSYSISIIAGAHTGELFF
>TRBJ2-4|TRBV4-1|-|TRBD2
TGCGCCAGCAGCCCAGGACTAGCGGGAGGAGATGGCAAAAACATTCAGTACTTC
CASSPGLAGGDGKNIQYF
>TRBJ2-3|TRBV7-9|many|-
TGTGCCAGCAGCTTAGCGGGGCGGGGATGGCCTCCGGATACGCAGTATTTT
CASSLAGRGWPPDTQYF
>TRBJ2-5|TRBV7-8|few|-
TGTGCCAGCAGCTTAACCGCTTTCCAAGAGACCCAGTACTTC
CASSLTAFQETQYF
>TRBJ2-1|TRBV6-2/TRBV6-3|-|-
TGTGCCAGCAGAGGAAGCGGCCCTGAGAACAATGAGCAGTTCTTC
CASRGSGPENNEQFF
>TRBJ1-4|TRBV5-4|-|TRBD1
TGTGCCAGCAGCAAATCAGGGGGTAGTTCGGAAAAACTGTTTTTT
CASSKSGGSSEKLFF
>TRBJ1-6|TRBV6-5|few|-
TGTGCCAGCAGTTACTCAGGGAGCTCCTATAATTCACCCCTCCACTTT
CASSYSGSSYNSPLHF